The present TCR beta chain was sequenced within a study of blood T cell repertoires in COVID-19. This table comes from immunoSEQ multiplex PCR, and its TCRdb copy is limited to in-frame clones, with some not included. Seen here are 250,000 to 350,000 clones, around 88% observed once, and the top ten hold less than 2.5%. Germline assignment: CDR1 SNHLY and CDR2 FYNNEI. Trimming removed 6 bases from V and 4 bases from J; junction bases left unmatched: 13. The CDR3 extends over 18 amino acids. The sequenced sample was peripheral blood. The receptor comes from a woman in her twenties or thirties who had recovered from COVID-19. The chain combines TRBV2 with TRBJ2-6; TRBD2 agrees at 9 bases. CDR3 in DNA: TGTGCCAGCAGAGAGAGAGCGGGAGGCTTCCCCGGGGCCAACGTCCTGACTTTC. It encodes CASRERAGGFPGANVLTF.